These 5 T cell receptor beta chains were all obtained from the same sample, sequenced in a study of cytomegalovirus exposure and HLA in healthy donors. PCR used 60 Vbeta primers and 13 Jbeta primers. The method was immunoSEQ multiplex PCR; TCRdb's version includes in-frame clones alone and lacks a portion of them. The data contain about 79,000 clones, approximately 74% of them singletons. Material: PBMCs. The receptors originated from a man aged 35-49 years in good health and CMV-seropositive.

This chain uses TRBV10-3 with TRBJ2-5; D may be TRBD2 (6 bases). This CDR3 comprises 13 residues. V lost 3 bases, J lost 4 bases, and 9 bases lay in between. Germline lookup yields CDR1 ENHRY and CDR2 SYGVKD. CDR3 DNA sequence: TGTGCCATCAGTGACTCGGGGGTAGAGACCCAGTACTTC. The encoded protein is CAISDSGVETQYF.

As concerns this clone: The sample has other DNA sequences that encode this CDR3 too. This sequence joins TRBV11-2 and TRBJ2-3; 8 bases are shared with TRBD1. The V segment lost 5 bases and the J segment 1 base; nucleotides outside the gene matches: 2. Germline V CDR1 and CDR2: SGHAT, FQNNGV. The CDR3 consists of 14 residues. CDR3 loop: CASSPGQGTDTQYF. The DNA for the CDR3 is TGTGCCAGCAGCCCGGGACAGGGCACAGATACGCAGTATTTT. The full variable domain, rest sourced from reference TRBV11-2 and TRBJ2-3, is EAGVAQSPRYKIIEKRQSVAFWCNPISGHATLYWYQQILGQGPKLLIQFQNNGVVDDSQLPKDRFSAERLKGVDSTLKIQPAKLEDSAVYLCASSPGQGTDTQYFGPGTRLTVL.

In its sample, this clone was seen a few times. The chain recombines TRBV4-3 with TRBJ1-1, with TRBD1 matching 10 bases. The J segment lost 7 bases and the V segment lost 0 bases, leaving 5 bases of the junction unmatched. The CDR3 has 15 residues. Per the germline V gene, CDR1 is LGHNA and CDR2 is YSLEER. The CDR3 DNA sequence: TGCGCCAGCAGCCAAGATAGTGGACAGGGGGATGAAGCTTTCTTT. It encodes CASSQDSGQGDEAFF.

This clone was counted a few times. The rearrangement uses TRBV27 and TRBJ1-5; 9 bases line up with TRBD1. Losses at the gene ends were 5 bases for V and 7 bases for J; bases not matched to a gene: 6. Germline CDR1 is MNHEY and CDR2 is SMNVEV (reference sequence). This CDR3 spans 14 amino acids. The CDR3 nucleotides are TGTGCCAGCAGTGTACAGGGGGCAGGGCAGCCCCAGCATTTT. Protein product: CASSVQGAGQPQHF.

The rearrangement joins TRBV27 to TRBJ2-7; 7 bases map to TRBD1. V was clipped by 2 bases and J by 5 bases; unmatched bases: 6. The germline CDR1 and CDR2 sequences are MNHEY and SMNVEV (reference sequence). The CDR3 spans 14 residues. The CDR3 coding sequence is TGTGCCAGCAGTTTAGGACAGGTGAGGGACGAGCAGTACTTC. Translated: CASSLGQVRDEQYF.